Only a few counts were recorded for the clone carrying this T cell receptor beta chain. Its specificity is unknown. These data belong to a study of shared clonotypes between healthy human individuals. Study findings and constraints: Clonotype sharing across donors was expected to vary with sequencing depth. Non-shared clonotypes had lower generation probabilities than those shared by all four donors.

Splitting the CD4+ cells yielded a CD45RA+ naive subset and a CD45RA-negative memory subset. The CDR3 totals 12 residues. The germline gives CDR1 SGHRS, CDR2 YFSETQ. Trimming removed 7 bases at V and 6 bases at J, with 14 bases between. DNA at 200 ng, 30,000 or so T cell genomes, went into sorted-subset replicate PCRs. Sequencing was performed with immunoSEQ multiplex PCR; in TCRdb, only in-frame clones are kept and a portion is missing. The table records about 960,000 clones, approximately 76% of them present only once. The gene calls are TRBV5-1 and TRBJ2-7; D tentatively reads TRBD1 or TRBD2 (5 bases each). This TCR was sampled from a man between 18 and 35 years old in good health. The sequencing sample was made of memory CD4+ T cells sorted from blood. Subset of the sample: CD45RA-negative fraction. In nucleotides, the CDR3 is TGCGCCAGCGTTGGGGCGGGCACCGAGCAGTACTTC. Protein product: CASVGAGTEQYF.